The 19 T cell receptor beta chains in this list originate from one sample, sequenced in a study of post-analysis software for immune sequencing data. Their antigens remain unidentified. Sequencing libraries made from TCR beta cDNA carried unique molecular identifiers. TCRdb re-called the PCR reads through MiXCR, storing one row per CDR3 protein. The table shows 500,000 to 600,000 distinct CDR3 sequences, with 40% to 50% occurring only once. General study points: Comparison of patients with controls showed five or six TRBV segments more frequent in patients, TRBV5-6, TRBV5-1 and TRBV20-1 among them.

The sample comprised blood. Receptors originate from a girl aged 10 to 17 with multiple sclerosis.

This sequence joins TRBV4-1 and TRBJ1-1; D not certain. The CDR3 totals 17 residues. From germline, CDR1 is MGHRA and CDR2 YSYEKL. V dropped 1 base and J dropped 3 bases, with 18 bases sitting between them. Here the CDR3 reads CASSQGAARRLYTEAFF. In DNA form, the CDR3 reads TGCGCCAGCAGCCAAGGGGCGGCCAGGCGGCTTTACACTGAAGCTTTCTTT.

This clonotype has only a few counts. The chain has TRBV10-3 and TRBJ2-3, with TRBD2 matching over 9 bases. The CDR3 has 14 residues. After removal of 6 bases from V and 8 bases from J, the junction contained 9 bases not matched to a gene. CDR1 and CDR2 from the germline V gene are ENHRY and SYGVKD. The CDR3, as DNA: TGTGCCATCAGCGGGCCTAGCGGGAAAGGTACGCAGTATTTT. Encoded protein: CAISGPSGKGTQYF.

The genes are TRBV21-1 and TRBJ1-2. TRBV21-1 is given as a pseudogene. The CDR3 is made up of 13 amino acids. CDR3 DNA sequence: TGTGCCAGCATACACGTAGCTCAATATGGCTACACCTTC. Translating it yields CASIHVAQYGYTF.

V gene TRBV5-1 combines with J gene TRBJ2-1, with unresolved D. The ends were cut back, 0 bases at V and 4 bases at J, with 14 bases in the middle. Germline CDR1 is SGHRS and CDR2 is YFSETQ. The CDR3 runs to 16 residues. The chain's CDR3 is CASSLGDKLMYNEQFF. The CDR3 DNA is TGCGCCAGCAGCTTGGGAGACAAGCTGATGTACAATGAGCAGTTCTTC. Drawing the rest from reference TRBV5-1 and TRBJ2-1, the complete variable domain is KAGVTQTPRYLIKTRGQQVTLSCSPISGHRSVSWYQQTPGQGLQFLFEYFSETQRNKGNFPGRFSGRQFSNSRSEMNVSTLELGDSALYLCASSLGDKLMYNEQFFGPGTRLTVL.

This clonotype was seen only a few times. The chain links TRBV5-1 to TRBJ1-2; weak D call: TRBD1 (6 bases). The germline V and J ends were trimmed by 1 base and 2 bases, with 9 bases remaining between them. The CDR3 extends over 14 amino acids. CDR1 is SGHRS and CDR2 is YFSETQ in the germline V gene. The CDR3 region is CASSLSDRNYGYTF. The CDR3 DNA follows: TGCGCCAGCAGCTTGAGTGACAGGAACTATGGCTACACCTTC. Drawing the rest from reference TRBV5-1 and TRBJ1-2, the complete variable domain is KAGVTQTPRYLIKTRGQQVTLSCSPISGHRSVSWYQQTPGQGLQFLFEYFSETQRNKGNFPGRFSGRQFSNSRSEMNVSTLELGDSALYLCASSLSDRNYGYTFGSGTRLTVV.

Only a few counts were recorded for this clonotype. The junction does not match germline at one end; this may be a read error. The chain recombines TRBV5-1 with TRBJ1-1; weak D call: TRBD1 (5 bases). The CDR3 has 11 amino acids. Per the germline V gene, CDR1 is SGHRS and CDR2 is YFSETQ. The CDR3 loop reads CASSSRTEAFF. The CDR3 bases are TGTGCCAGCAGTTCACGGACAGAAGCTTTCTTT.

The CDR3, as DNA: TGTGCCAGCAGTTCCCAAGCCCGACAGTCGGATCAGCCCCAGCATTTT. It encodes CASSSQARQSDQPQHF. The J gene is TRBJ1-5, the V gene TRBV2, with TRBD1 as a possible D gene (5 bases). The CDR3 is 16 amino acids. Germline loops: CDR1 SNHLY, CDR2 FYNNEI. The ends were cut back, 5 bases at V and 5 bases at J, with 19 bases in the middle.

This sequence joins TRBV12-3 or TRBV12-4 and TRBJ1-2; D not certain. The V end was cut by 3 bases, the J end by 5 bases, with 10 bases between. This CDR3 is built from 13 residues. The CDR3 region has the DNA TGTGCCAGCAGTTTCAGTGACGATTATGGCTACACCTTC. Amino acids: CASSFSDDYGYTF.

The chain's CDR3 is CSARVPTGVRETQYF. As DNA, the CDR3 is TGCAGTGCTAGAGTCCCCACAGGGGTCAGGGAGACCCAGTACTTC. The J gene is TRBJ2-5, the V gene TRBV20-1, with 7 bases aligning to TRBD1. The CDR3 runs to 15 residues. V dropped 1 base and J dropped 5; count of bases not matched to a gene: 10. Germline V gene sequence: CDR1 DFQATT, CDR2 SNEGSKA (reference sequence).

The sample holds a few counts of this clonotype. This chain joins TRBV20-1 and TRBJ2-7, with 8 bases that match TRBD1. CDR3 length: 15 residues. Losses at the gene ends were 0 bases for V and 3 bases for J; bases not matched to a gene: 7. Looked up from germline, CDR1 is DFQATT and CDR2 is SNEGSKA (reference sequence). CDR3 region: CSARDRQGAGYEQYF. DNA of the CDR3: TGCAGTGCTAGAGATCGGCAGGGGGCAGGCTACGAGCAGTACTTC.

The chain carries TRBV12-3 or TRBV12-4 and TRBJ2-7; D tentatively reads TRBD1 or TRBD2 (5 bases each). V lost 5 bases to trimming and J lost 0 bases, with 14 bases between them. This CDR3 is 15 amino acids long. CDR3 region: CASSEGPTSSYEQYF. CDR3 nucleotide sequence: TGTGCCAGCAGTGAGGGACCGACAAGCTCCTACGAGCAGTACTTC.

The V and J genes are TRBV5-6 and TRBJ2-5; D unresolved. CDR3 size: 11 residues. V lost 7 bases and J lost 0, with 4 bases in between. CDR1 and CDR2 from the germline V gene are SGHDT and YYEEEE. The CDR3 spells CASGYQETQYF. The CDR3 DNA follows: TGTGCCAGCGGATACCAAGAGACCCAGTACTTC.

V is TRBV5-1 and J is TRBJ2-3, with 8 bases aligning to TRBD1. CDR1 SGHRS and CDR2 YFSETQ come from the germline V gene. The CDR3 contains 16 residues. J gave up 1 base and V 2 bases, and 6 bases lay outside the gene matches. This CDR3 reads CASSFLDREGTDTQYF. The CDR3 nucleotides read TGCGCCAGCAGCTTTCTGGACAGGGAAGGCACAGATACGCAGTATTTT. The full variable domain, its missing parts supplied by reference TRBV5-1 and TRBJ2-3, is KAGVTQTPRYLIKTRGQQVTLSCSPISGHRSVSWYQQTPGQGLQFLFEYFSETQRNKGNFPGRFSGRQFSNSRSEMNVSTLELGDSALYLCASSFLDREGTDTQYFGPGTRLTVL.

In its sample, this clonotype was seen once. The chain links TRBV6-5 to TRBJ1-6; 10 bases align to TRBD1. V was clipped by 6 bases and J by 9 bases; unmatched bases: 5. This CDR3 spans 14 amino acids. CDR1 is MNHEY and CDR2 is SVGAGI in the germline V gene. For the CDR3, the DNA is TGTGCCAGCAGCCGACAGGGGGCCAGTTCACCCCTCCACTTT. Protein product: CASSRQGASSPLHF.

The rearrangement uses TRBV12-3 or TRBV12-4 and TRBJ2-4; D gene unclear. The CDR3 loop spans 11 amino acids. Trimming took off 6 bases at V and 8 bases at J, with 8 bases between the two ends. DNA for the CDR3: TGTGCCAGCAGAATTAAAGACATTCAGTACTTC. It yields the protein CASRIKDIQYF.

This clonotype came up a few times. This chain links TRBV6-5 with TRBJ2-7; 7 nucleotides agree with TRBD1. V was clipped by 5 bases and J by 8 bases; unmatched bases: 12. Germline V gene data show CDR1 as MNHEY and CDR2 as SVGAGI. The CDR3 totals 14 residues. The CDR3 here is CASSRGLSSLQQYF. The CDR3 bases are TGTGCCAGCAGTAGGGGGCTTTCATCCCTACAGCAGTACTTC.

The V gene is TRBV12-3 or TRBV12-4, the J gene TRBJ1-1, with D tentatively TRBD1 (6 bases). The CDR3 is 14 residues long. V was cut by 3 bases and J by 9 bases, with 17 bases left in between. CDR3 in DNA: TGTGCCAGCAGTTTGGGGGCAGCCCCCCCTCAAGCTTTCTTT. Its protein product is CASSLGAAPPQAFF.

The rearrangement joins TRBV12-3 or TRBV12-4 to TRBJ2-4; a possible D gene is TRBD2 (6 bases). The CDR3 sequence is 16 residues long. Trimming took 6 bases from V and 9 from J, leaving 24 bases between them. The CDR3 sequence is CASSPLAIAEESIQYF. The CDR3 DNA reads TGTGCCAGCAGCCCCCTGGCTATAGCGGAGGAGAGCATTCAGTACTTC.

This clonotype was seen a handful of times. This chain uses TRBV4-1 with TRBJ2-1, with D perhaps given as TRBD1 or TRBD2 (5 bases each). In germline, CDR1 is MGHRA, CDR2 YSYEKL. The CDR3 consists of 15 residues. Trimming stripped 4 bases from V and 2 bases from J, with 12 bases between. The CDR3 here is CASSPGANPYNEQFF. The CDR3 DNA reads as TGCGCCAGCAGCCCCGGGGCGAACCCCTACAATGAGCAGTTCTTC.